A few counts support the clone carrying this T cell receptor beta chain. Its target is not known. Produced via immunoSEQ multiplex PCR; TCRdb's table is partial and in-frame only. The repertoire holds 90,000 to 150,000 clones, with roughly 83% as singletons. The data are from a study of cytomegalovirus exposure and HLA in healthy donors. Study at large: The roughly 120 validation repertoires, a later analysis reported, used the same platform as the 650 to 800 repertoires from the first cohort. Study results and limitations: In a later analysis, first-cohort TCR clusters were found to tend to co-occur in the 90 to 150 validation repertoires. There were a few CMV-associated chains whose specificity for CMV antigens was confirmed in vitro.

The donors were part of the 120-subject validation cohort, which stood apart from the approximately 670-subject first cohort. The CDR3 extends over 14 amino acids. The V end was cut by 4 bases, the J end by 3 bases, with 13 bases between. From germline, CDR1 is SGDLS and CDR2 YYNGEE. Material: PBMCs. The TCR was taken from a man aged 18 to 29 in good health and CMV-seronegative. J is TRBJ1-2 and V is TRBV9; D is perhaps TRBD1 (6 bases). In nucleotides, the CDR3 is TGTGCCAGCAGCTCGACGACAGGAGACTATGGCTACACCTTC. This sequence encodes CASSSTTGDYGYTF.